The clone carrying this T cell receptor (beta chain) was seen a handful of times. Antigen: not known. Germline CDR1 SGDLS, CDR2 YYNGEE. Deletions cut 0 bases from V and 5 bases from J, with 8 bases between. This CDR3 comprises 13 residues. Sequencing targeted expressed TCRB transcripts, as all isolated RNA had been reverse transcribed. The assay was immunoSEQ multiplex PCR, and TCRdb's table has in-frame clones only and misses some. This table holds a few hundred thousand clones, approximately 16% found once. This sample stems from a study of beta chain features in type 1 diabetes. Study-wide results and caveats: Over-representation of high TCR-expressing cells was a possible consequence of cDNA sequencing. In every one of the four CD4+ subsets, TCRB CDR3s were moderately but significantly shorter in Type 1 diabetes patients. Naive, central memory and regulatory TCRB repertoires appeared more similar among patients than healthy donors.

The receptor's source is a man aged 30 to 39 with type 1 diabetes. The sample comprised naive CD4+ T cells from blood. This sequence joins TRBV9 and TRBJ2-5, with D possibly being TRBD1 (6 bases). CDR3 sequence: CASSVGGPETQYF. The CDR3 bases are TGTGCCAGCAGCGTAGGGGGGCCCGAGACCCAGTACTTC.